Each of the 8 T cell receptor beta chains below was sequenced from the same sample in a study of blood T cell repertoires in COVID-19 (TCRdb year 2020). The library was obtained by the immunoSEQ multiplex PCR assay. What TCRdb holds here is the immuneACCESS table cut down to in-frame rearrangements. Part of the clones is not present; checked against another copy, under half of the missing clones reflect an unresolved V gene, and the others are unexplained. This sample holds roughly 370,000 clones; approximately 90% were observed only once. Approximately 9.3% of the sample is held by the ten biggest clonotypes. Material for sequencing was PBMCs or T cells enriched from blood (not recorded which). Receptors were obtained from a woman aged 45-59 years who had recovered from COVID-19.

This sequence joins TRBV7-9 and TRBJ1-1, with 7 bases identical to TRBD1. The V gene's germline CDR1 is SEHNR and CDR2 FQNEAQ (reference sequence). The ends lost 2 bases at V and 8 bases at J; junction bases unmatched: 8. The CDR3 runs 14 residues. The CDR3 DNA reads as TGTGCCAGCAGCTTACCCGGGACAGTAAAAGAAGCTTTCTTT. Translating gives CASSLPGTVKEAFF. Complete variable domain (other parts from reference TRBV7-9 and TRBJ1-1): DTGVSQNPRHKITKRGQNVTFRCDPISEHNRLYWYRQTLGQGPEFLTYFQNEAQLEKSRLLSDRFSAERPKGSFSTLEIQRTEQGDSAMYLCASSLPGTVKEAFFGQGTRLTVV.

The chain's CDR3 is CASSPRASGGHRGVYNEQFF. For the CDR3, the DNA is TGTGCCAGCAGCCCCCGGGCTAGCGGGGGTCACAGGGGAGTCTACAATGAGCAGTTCTTC. The chain recombines TRBV9 with TRBJ2-1, with 10 bases that match TRBD2. CDR3 size: 20 residues. Unmatched junction bases numbered 19, after V lost 4 bases and J lost 3 bases. Germline V CDR1 and CDR2: SGDLS, YYNGEE.

The chain couples TRBV7-2 to TRBJ1-3; TRBD1 is a possible D gene (6 bases). The germline gives CDR1 SGHTA, CDR2 FQGNSA. V shed 2 bases and J shed 3 bases, with 14 bases lying between them. CDR3 size: 16 residues. CDR3 sequence (DNA): TGTGCCAGCAGCTTAAGGGGGATCGGCTTTGGAAACACCATATATTTT. It is translated as CASSLRGIGFGNTIYF.

The rearrangement uses TRBV28 and TRBJ1-1, with a tentative D call TRBD1 (6 bases). Trimming removed 6 bases at V and 1 base at J, with 12 bases between. CDR1 and CDR2 from the germline V gene are MDHEN and SYDVKM. The CDR3 totals 14 residues. The CDR3 coding sequence is TGTGCCAGCAGCTATGCCAGGGGGAACACTGAAGCTTTCTTT. It specifies CASSYARGNTEAFF. The entire variable domain, with the rest obtained from reference TRBV28 and TRBJ1-1, is as follows: DVKVTQSSRYLVKRTGEKVFLECVQDMDHENMFWYRQDPGLGLRLIYFSYDVKMKEKGDIPEGYSVSREKKERFSLILESASTNQTSMYLCASSYARGNTEAFFGQGTRLTVV.

This clone was counted once. The chain combines TRBV19 with TRBJ2-5; D remains ambiguous. The germline V and J ends were trimmed by 3 bases and 3 bases, with 14 bases remaining between them. The V gene's germline CDR1 is LNHDA and CDR2 SQIVND (reference sequence). The CDR3 has 15 amino acids. The CDR3 DNA is TGTGCCAGTAGTATCGGTATGTTTCGGGAAGAGACCCAGTACTTC. Translating gives CASSIGMFREETQYF.

The genes are TRBV5-1 and TRBJ2-5; TRBD2 matches at 10 bases. The CDR3 is 16 residues long. Germline CDR1 and CDR2: SGHRS and YFSETQ. V shed 2 bases and J 1 base; nucleotides not matched to a gene: 5. The DNA for the CDR3 is TGCGCCAGCAGCTTTTTTGCTAGCGGGGGCCAAGAGACCCAGTACTTC. Its translation is CASSFFASGGQETQYF.

This chain uses TRBV30 with TRBJ1-5, with D possibly matching TRBD1 (5 bases). This CDR3 is 15 amino acids long. Germline V CDR1 and CDR2: GTSNPN, SVGIG (reference sequence). V dropped 0 bases and J dropped 2 bases, with 11 bases sitting between them. The CDR3 loop reads CAWSVGGTGNQPQHF. The CDR3 DNA sequence: TGTGCCTGGAGTGTGGGGGGAACGGGCAATCAGCCCCAGCATTTT.

The chain is built from TRBV4-1 and TRBJ1-5; no definite D call. CDR3 size: 14 residues. The V end lost 8 bases, the J end lost 3 bases, and 14 bases lay between the germline ends. Germline V gene data show CDR1 as MGHRA and CDR2 as YSYEKL. CDR3 sequence (DNA): TGCGCCAGCTCAGACGGGAAAAACAATCAGCCCCAGCATTTT. Protein product: CASSDGKNNQPQHF.